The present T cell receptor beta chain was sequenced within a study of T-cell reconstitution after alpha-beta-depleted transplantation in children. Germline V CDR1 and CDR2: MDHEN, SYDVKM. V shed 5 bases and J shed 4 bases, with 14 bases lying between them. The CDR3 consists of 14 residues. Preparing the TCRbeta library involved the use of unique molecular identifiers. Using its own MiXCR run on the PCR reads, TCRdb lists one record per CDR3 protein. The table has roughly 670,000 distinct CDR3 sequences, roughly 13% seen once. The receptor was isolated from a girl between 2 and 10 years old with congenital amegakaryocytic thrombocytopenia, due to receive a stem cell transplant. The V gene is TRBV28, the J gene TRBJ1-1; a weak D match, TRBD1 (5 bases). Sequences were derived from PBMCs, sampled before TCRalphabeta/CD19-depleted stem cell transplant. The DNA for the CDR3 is TGTGCCAGCAGTCCCCCCCCGAGGGGCACTGAAGCTTTCTTT. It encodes CASSPPPRGTEAFF.